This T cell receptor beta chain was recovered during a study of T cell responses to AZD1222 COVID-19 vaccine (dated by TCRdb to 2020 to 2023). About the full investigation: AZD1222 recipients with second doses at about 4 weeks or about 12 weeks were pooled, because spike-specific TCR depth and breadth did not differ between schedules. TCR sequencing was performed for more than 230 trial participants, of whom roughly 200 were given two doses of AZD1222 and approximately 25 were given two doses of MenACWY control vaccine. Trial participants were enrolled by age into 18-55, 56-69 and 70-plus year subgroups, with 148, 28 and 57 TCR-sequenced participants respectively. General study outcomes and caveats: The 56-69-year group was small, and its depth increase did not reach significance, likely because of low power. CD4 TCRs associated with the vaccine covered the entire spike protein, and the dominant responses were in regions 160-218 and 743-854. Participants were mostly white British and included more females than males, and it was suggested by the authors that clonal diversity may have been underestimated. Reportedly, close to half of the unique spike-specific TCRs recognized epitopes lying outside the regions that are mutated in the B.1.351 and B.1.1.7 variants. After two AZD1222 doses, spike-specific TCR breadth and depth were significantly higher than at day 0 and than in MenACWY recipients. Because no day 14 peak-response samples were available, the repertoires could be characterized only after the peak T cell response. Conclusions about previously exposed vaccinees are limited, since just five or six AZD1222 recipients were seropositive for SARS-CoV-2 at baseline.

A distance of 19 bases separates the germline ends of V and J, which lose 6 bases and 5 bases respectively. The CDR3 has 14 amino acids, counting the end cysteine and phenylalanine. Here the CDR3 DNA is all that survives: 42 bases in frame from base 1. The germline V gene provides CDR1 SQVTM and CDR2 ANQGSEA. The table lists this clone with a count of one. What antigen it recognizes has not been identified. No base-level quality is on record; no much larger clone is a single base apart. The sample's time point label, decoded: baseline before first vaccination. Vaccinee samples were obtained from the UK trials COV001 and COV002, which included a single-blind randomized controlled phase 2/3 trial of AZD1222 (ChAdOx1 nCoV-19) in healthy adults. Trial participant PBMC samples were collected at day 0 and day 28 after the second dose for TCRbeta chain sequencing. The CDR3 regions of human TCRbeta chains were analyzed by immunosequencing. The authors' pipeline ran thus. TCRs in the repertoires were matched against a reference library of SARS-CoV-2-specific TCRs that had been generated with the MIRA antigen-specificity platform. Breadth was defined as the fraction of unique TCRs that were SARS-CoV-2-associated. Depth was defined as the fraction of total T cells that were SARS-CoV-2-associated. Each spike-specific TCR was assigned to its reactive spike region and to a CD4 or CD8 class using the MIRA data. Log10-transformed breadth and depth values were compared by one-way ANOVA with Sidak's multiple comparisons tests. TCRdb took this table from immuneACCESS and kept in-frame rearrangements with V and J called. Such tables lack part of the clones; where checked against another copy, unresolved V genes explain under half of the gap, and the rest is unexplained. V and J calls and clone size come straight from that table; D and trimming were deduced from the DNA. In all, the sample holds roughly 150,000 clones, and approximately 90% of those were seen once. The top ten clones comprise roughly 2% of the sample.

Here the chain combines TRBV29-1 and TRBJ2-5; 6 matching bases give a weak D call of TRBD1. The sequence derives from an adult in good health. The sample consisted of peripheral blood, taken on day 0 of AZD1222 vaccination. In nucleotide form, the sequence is TGCAGCGTAGGGGGACGTCTAGTTCTTGAGACCCAGTACTTC. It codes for CSVGGRLVLETQYF.